This T cell receptor beta chain appears in the sequencing data of a study of naive and memory T cell subsets. With respect to this clonotype: What it recognizes is unknown.

The beta constant-region primer was an equimolar mix of two oligonucleotides covering TRBC1 and TRBC2. Four rounds of PCR amplified the ligated cDNA using nested alpha and beta constant-region primers plus SP2. TCRdb ran MiXCR on the UMI-ligation and nested PCR reads and lists one entry per CDR3 protein. Among 95,000 to 150,000 distinct CDR3 sequences listed, around 35% were seen once. Separate alpha and beta amplification began at the second PCR step. The ends were cut back, 5 bases at V and 2 bases at J, with 16 bases in the middle. CDR3 length: 16 amino acids. Findings and caveats of the study: Naive and memory subsets had different power law exponents for TCR abundance. Gini index rose across naive, CM, EM and EMRA in CD4 and CD8.

The receptor comes from a human donor in good health. This chain joins TRBV12-3 or TRBV12-4 and TRBJ2-1, with D perhaps TRBD2 (7 bases). The sequenced sample consisted of central memory CD4+ T cells from blood. In DNA form, the CDR3 reads TGTGCCAGCAGTCCGGGGGGCGGGAGAACCTACAATGAGCAGTTCTTC. This encodes CASSPGGGRTYNEQFF.